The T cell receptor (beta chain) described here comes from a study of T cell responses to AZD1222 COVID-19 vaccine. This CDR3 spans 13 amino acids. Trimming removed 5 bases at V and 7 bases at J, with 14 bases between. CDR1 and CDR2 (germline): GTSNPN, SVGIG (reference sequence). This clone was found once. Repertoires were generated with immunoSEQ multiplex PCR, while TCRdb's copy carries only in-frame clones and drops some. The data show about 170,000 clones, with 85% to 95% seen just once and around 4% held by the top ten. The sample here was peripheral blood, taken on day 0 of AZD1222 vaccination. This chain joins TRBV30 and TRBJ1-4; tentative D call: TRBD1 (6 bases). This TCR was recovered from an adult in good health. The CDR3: CAWGGQGVEKLFF. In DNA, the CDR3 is TGTGCCTGGGGGGGGCAGGGTGTTGAAAAACTGTTTTTT.